Reported below is one T cell receptor beta chain. The record originates from a study of shared clonotypes between healthy human individuals. Profiling relied on immunoSEQ multiplex PCR, and the TCRdb table lists in-frame clones only, not all of them. The sample includes 2 million to 2.5 million clones, about 92% of them seen just once. This CDR3 spans 15 amino acids. Germline lookup yields CDR1 SNHLY and CDR2 FYNNEI. V shed 3 bases and J shed 2 bases, with 14 bases lying between them. Naive CD8 populations comprised CD45RO-negative cells positively selected for CCR7, excluding terminally differentiated effector memory CD45RA+ cells.

The sample was naive CD8+ T cells from PBMCs. The clonotype was recovered from a man aged 18 to 29 in good health. Some clones in this sample may be carry-over from other donors' samples. The genes are TRBV2 and TRBJ2-7; weak D call: TRBD2 (6 bases). The CDR3 DNA is TGTGCCAGCAGTGATCGCGGGACTTTAACCTACGAGCAGTACTTC. It yields the protein CASSDRGTLTYEQYF.